The sample holds a few counts of the clone carrying this TCR beta chain. Original handling: Amplifying reference gene primers gave estimates of nucleated cell counts. Sequencing used immunoSEQ multiplex PCR; TCRdb keeps in-frame clones, though not all of them. The V and J calls and clone size were taken over from that table, and D and trimming were inferred from the DNA. The profile shows more than 95,000 clones, roughly 80% of them singletons. V was trimmed by 3 bases and J by 3 bases, leaving 32 bases between them. Per germline, CDR1 MDHEN and CDR2 SYDVKM. The CDR3 has 21 amino acids. This sample was taken from a study of blood T cell repertoires in COVID-19. Study details: PBMCs, B-cell-depleted T cells, or T cells provided the cDNA or gDNA that made up the material.

This sequence was found in a man aged 50-59 years with acute or convalescent COVID-19. Specimen: peripheral blood. The chain couples TRBV28 to TRBJ1-2; tentatively, D is TRBD1 (6 bases). The CDR3 nucleotides read TGTGCCAGCAGTTTCCTTACCACTCGCCGACAGTCTTATAAGGGGGACTATGGCTACACCTTC. Its translation is CASSFLTTRRQSYKGDYGYTF.